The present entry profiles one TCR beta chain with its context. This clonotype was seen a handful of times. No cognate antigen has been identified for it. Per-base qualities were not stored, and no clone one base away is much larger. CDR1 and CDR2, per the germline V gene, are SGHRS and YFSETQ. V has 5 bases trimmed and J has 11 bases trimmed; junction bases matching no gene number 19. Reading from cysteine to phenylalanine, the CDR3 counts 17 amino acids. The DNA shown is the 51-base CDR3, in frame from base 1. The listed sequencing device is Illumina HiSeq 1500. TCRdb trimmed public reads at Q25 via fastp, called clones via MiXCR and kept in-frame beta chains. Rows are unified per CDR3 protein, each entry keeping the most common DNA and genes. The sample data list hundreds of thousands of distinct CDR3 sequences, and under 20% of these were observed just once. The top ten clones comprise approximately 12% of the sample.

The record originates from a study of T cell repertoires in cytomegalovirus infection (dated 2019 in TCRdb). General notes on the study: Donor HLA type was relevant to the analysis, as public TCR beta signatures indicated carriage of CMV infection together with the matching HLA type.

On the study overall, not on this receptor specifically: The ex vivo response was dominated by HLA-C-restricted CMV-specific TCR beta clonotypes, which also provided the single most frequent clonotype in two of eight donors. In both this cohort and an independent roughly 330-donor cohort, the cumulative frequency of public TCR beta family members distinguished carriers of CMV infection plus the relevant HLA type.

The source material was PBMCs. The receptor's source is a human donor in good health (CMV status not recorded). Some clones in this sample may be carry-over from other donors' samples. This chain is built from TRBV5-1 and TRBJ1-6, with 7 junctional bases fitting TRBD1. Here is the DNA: TGCGCCAGCAGTCGTGAAGAGGGGACAGCGGTTCCTACACCCCTCCACTTT. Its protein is CASSREEGTAVPTPLHF. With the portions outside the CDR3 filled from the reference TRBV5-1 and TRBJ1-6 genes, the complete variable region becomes KAGVTQTPRYLIKTRGQQVTLSCSPISGHRSVSWYQQTPGQGLQFLFEYFSETQRNKGNFPGRFSGRQFSNSRSEMNVSTLELGDSALYLCASSREEGTAVPTPLHFGNGTRLTVT.